The 31 T cell receptor beta chains in this list originate from one sample, sequenced in a study of regulatory T cells in long-lasting Graves disease. HTBI primers from iRepertoire and Arm-PCR of CDR3 regions yielded the TCR beta libraries. TCRdb used MiXCR to reprocess the multiplex PCR reads, holding one entry per CDR3 protein. The sample yields over 450,000 distinct CDR3 sequences, 20% to 25% seen once. The time point denotes: persistent/refractory GD, antithyroid drugs over 5 years with positive TRAb. There was RNA extracted from PBMCs, and the TCR library was made from it. Material: peripheral blood mononuclear cells (PBMCs), obtained when the disease was refractory, from a patient treated with antithyroid drugs. These receptors were obtained from a female donor with Graves disease.

The rearrangement links TRBV4-1 to TRBJ2-7, with 7 bases matching TRBD1. Germline V gene data show CDR1 as MGHRA and CDR2 as YSYEKL. Trimming took 4 bases from V and 3 from J; bases not matched to a gene: 9. The CDR3 is made up of 15 amino acids. The CDR3 loop reads CASSPPGQTYYEQYF. The CDR3 coding sequence is TGCGCCAGCAGCCCCCCGGGACAGACCTACTACGAGCAGTACTTC.

The rearrangement uses TRBV13 and TRBJ2-1; perhaps TRBD1 as D (6 bases). Trimming removed 4 bases from V and 9 bases from J, with 7 bases in between. Germline CDR1 is PRHDT and CDR2 is FYEKMQ (reference sequence). The CDR3 is 11 residues long. This CDR3 is CASSSGVEQFF. CDR3 coding DNA: TGTGCCAGCAGCTCAGGGGTTGAGCAGTTCTTC.

CDR3 bases: TGTGCCTCCCCACAGGTCTCCTACGAGCAGTACTTC. This codes for CASPQVSYEQYF. The rearrangement uses TRBV11-2 and TRBJ2-7, with D perhaps TRBD1 (5 bases). Germline values: CDR1 SGHAT, CDR2 FQNNGV. CDR3 length: 12 residues. V dropped 11 bases and J dropped 0 bases, with 11 bases sitting between them.

This clonotype was seen a handful of times. In nucleotides, the CDR3 is TGTGCCAGCACAGATGGGAACACTGAAGCTTTCTTT. It yields the protein CASTDGNTEAFF. The chain employs TRBV5-6 and TRBJ1-1; D is unclear. The CDR3 covers 12 residues. Germline CDR1 reads SGHDT; CDR2 reads YYEEEE. With 6 bases removed from V and 1 base from J, the gap between germline ends came to 7 bases.

Ten or more counts support this clonotype. J is TRBJ1-2 and V is TRBV2; no definite D call. Germline loops: CDR1 SNHLY, CDR2 FYNNEI. The CDR3 spans 13 residues. Between the trimmed V and J ends, which lost 8 bases and 0 bases, there was a span of 10 bases. The CDR3 DNA follows: TGTGCCAGCGGCCAGGAAGCTAACTATGGCTACACCTTC. Amino acids: CASGQEANYGYTF. The complete variable domain, with remaining parts taken from reference TRBV2 and TRBJ1-2, reads EPEVTQTPSHQVTQMGQEVILRCVPISNHLYFYWYRQILGQKVEFLVSFYNNEISEKSEIFDDQFSVERPDGSNFTLKIRSTKLEDSAMYFCASGQEANYGYTFGSGTRLTVV.

This clonotype showed up many times. V gene TRBV28 combines with J gene TRBJ2-7; TRBD2 matches at 10 bases. The length of the CDR3 is 15 residues. V trimming: 2 bases; J trimming: 0 bases; junction bases outside the gene matches: 1. CDR1 MDHEN and CDR2 SYDVKM come from the germline V gene. The CDR3, as DNA: TGTGCCAGCAGTTTAGCTAGCGGGAGCTCCTACGAGCAGTACTTC. This gives the protein CASSLASGSSYEQYF.

A few counts support this clonotype. The chain has TRBV6-1 and TRBJ2-4; either TRBD1 or TRBD2 may fit D (5 bases each). With 2 bases removed from V and 0 bases from J, the gap between germline ends came to 8 bases. Germline CDR1 and CDR2: MNHNS and SASEGT. The CDR3 length is 15 residues. DNA for the CDR3: TGTGCCAGCAGTGAATGGGACCTAGCCAAAAACATTCAGTACTTC. Its translation: CASSEWDLAKNIQYF.

Remarks on this clonotype: A much larger clone lies a single base off, so this may be a read error. This is likely a read error, given that the CDR3 carries no conserved phenylalanine or tryptophan at its end. The limits of the CDR3 on the DNA are not certain, so only TCRdb's listed CDR3 is given. The chain combines TRBV28 with TRBJ2-7; the D call in the table, TRBD2, was not verified against the DNA. The germline gives CDR1 MDHEN, CDR2 SYDVKM. With termini counted, the CDR3 has 15 amino acids. CDR3 residues: CASGGGGTSGALGTL.

The chain combines TRBV7-2 with TRBJ1-2; D might be TRBD1 (5 bases). The CDR3 runs 14 residues. The V end was cut by 5 bases, the J end by 4 bases, with 14 bases between. Germline V CDR1 and CDR2: SGHTA, FQGNSA. The CDR3 coding sequence is TGTGCCAGCAGCACCCAACAGGAAATCTATGGCTACACCTTC. It yields the protein CASSTQQEIYGYTF.

V gene TRBV27 combines with J gene TRBJ1-6, with TRBD1 as a possible D gene (5 bases). Per the germline V gene, CDR1 is MNHEY and CDR2 is SMNVEV (reference sequence). V lost 8 bases, J lost 6 bases, and 20 bases lay in between. The CDR3 contains 16 residues. The CDR3 sequence is CASGRVFGGVNSPLHF. CDR3 DNA: TGTGCCAGCGGGCGGGTATTTGGGGGGGTTAATTCACCCCTCCACTTT.

This clonotype was counted a few times. This rearrangement joins TRBV7-2 to TRBJ2-2; TRBD1 matches 7 bases. The V and J ends lost 1 base and 6 bases, in that order; junction bases with no gene match: 2. Germline V CDR1 and CDR2: SGHTA, FQGNSA. CDR3 size: 14 residues. This CDR3 reads CASSLVQGAGELFF. CDR3 sequence (DNA): TGTGCCAGCAGCTTAGTGCAGGGGGCCGGGGAGCTGTTTTTT.

This clonotype has a count of ten or more. The V gene is TRBV6-1, the J gene TRBJ2-2; no definite D call. The germline gives CDR1 MNHNS, CDR2 SASEGT. Trimming cost V 8 bases and J 0 bases, with 7 bases left between them. CDR3 length: 13 residues. The CDR3: CASDSPNTGELFF. The CDR3 nucleotides are TGTGCCAGCGATTCACCGAACACCGGGGAGCTGTTTTTT.

A note on this clonotype: This may be a read error: a much more frequent sequence differs by one nucleotide. CDR3 sequence: CSAGGPERTYEQYF. The CDR3 DNA reads as TGCAGTGCTGGAGGGCCAGAGCGTACTTACGAGCAGTACTTC. The chain joins TRBV20-1 to TRBJ2-7, with D perhaps matching TRBD2 (6 bases). CDR3 length: 14 residues. Deletions cut 5 bases from V and 4 bases from J, with 18 bases between. From germline, CDR1 is DFQATT and CDR2 SNEGSKA (reference sequence).

This clonotype was seen at least ten times. The chain carries TRBV27 and TRBJ1-5; D not certain. Trimming stripped 8 bases from V and 3 bases from J, with 8 bases between. The CDR3 loop spans 12 amino acids. The germline V gene has CDR1 MNHEY and CDR2 SMNVEV (reference sequence). The CDR3 DNA is TGTGCCAGCGGTTCCCCCAATCAGCCCCAGCATTTT. Its translation is CASGSPNQPQHF.

This clonotype was seen at least ten times. This chain connects TRBV4-1 to TRBJ1-2; the D gene is possibly TRBD1 (6 bases). This CDR3 has 14 residues. CDR1 MGHRA and CDR2 YSYEKL come from the germline V gene. V was trimmed by 2 bases and J by 2 bases, leaving 9 bases between them. This chain's CDR3 is CASSQKTGNYGYTF. The DNA for the CDR3 is TGCGCCAGCAGCCAAAAGACAGGCAACTATGGCTACACCTTC.

This clonotype was seen repeatedly, ten times or more. The gene calls are TRBV27 and TRBJ2-7; D gene ambiguous. Deletions cut 8 bases from V and 5 bases from J, with 13 bases between. The CDR3 covers 12 residues. Germline CDR1 reads MNHEY; CDR2 reads SMNVEV (reference sequence). CDR3 in amino acids: CASWSKGHEQYF. The CDR3 bases are TGTGCCAGCTGGTCAAAGGGTCACGAGCAGTACTTC.

This clonotype occurred a few times. Given a much more abundant clone one base away, this may be a read error. The CDR3 ends on some other residue instead of the conserved phenylalanine or tryptophan, so this is likely a read error. The V gene is TRBV28, the J gene TRBJ2-2; tentative D call: TRBD1 (5 bases). V gave up 3 bases and J gave up 0 bases, with 17 bases separating them. This CDR3 comprises 18 residues. Germline V gene data show CDR1 as MDHEN and CDR2 as SYDVKM. This chain's CDR3 is CASSFSPRTLTNTGELFY. The CDR3, as DNA: TGTGCCAGCAGTTTTTCTCCACGGACACTGACGAACACCGGGGAGCTGTTTTAT.

Worth noting for this clonotype: This may arise from a read error, as a much more abundant clone is one base away. This CDR3 fails to terminate in the conserved phenylalanine or tryptophan, so it likely reflects a read error. V is TRBV29-1 and J is TRBJ1-1; D ambiguous. The CDR3 is 12 amino acids. Trimming cost V 7 bases and J 5 bases, with 14 bases left between them. Germline-derived CDR1 and CDR2 are SQVTM and ANQGSEA. The CDR3 here is CSGVEGGTEAFS. In DNA, the CDR3 is TGCAGCGGAGTCGAAGGAGGGACTGAAGCTTTCTCT.

This clonotype was counted at least ten times. V is TRBV7-8 and J is TRBJ2-7; TRBD2 agrees at 8 bases. CDR1 and CDR2 (germline): SGHVS, FQNEAQ. There are 17 residues in the CDR3. J gave up 0 bases and V 5 bases, and 12 bases lay outside the gene matches. CDR3 bases: TGTGCCAGCAGCCGGGAGGCGGGGGGCACTAACTCCTACGAGCAGTACTTC. Residues: CASSREAGGTNSYEQYF.

This clonotype was counted at least ten times. The chain links TRBV28 to TRBJ1-5; D is perhaps TRBD1 (5 bases). Germline CDR1 and CDR2: MDHEN and SYDVKM. V was trimmed by 7 bases and J by 9 bases, leaving 10 bases between them. The CDR3 is 11 amino acids. Here the CDR3 reads CASTLGGPQHF. As DNA, the CDR3 is TGTGCCAGCACCTTGGGGGGGCCCCAGCATTTT.

V gene TRBV10-3 combines with J gene TRBJ2-3; maybe TRBD2 (6 bases). The CDR3 runs to 13 residues. CDR1 is ENHRY and CDR2 is SYGVKD in the germline V gene. The V end lost 3 bases, the J end lost 10 bases, and 14 bases lay between the germline ends. CDR3: CAISDPEEGAQYF. In nucleotides, the CDR3 is TGTGCCATCAGTGACCCGGAGGAGGGAGCGCAGTATTTT.

This clonotype was seen a few times. J is TRBJ2-7 and V is TRBV7-9; TRBD2 agrees at 12 bases. The V segment lost 5 bases and the J segment 3 bases; nucleotides outside the gene matches: 11. The germline V gene encodes CDR1 SEHNR and CDR2 FQNEAQ (reference sequence). The CDR3 has 17 residues. The chain's CDR3 is CASSGGTSGHALYEQYF. CDR3 sequence (DNA): TGTGCCAGCAGCGGGGGGACTAGCGGGCACGCACTCTACGAGCAGTACTTC. The whole variable domain, filled in from reference TRBV7-9 and TRBJ2-7, reads DTGVSQNPRHKITKRGQNVTFRCDPISEHNRLYWYRQTLGQGPEFLTYFQNEAQLEKSRLLSDRFSAERPKGSFSTLEIQRTEQGDSAMYLCASSGGTSGHALYEQYFGPGTRLTVT.

The chain couples TRBV14 to TRBJ1-2; a possible D gene is TRBD1 (5 bases). With 5 bases removed from V and 7 bases from J, the gap between germline ends came to 14 bases. This CDR3 spans 13 amino acids. CDR1 is SGHDN and CDR2 is FVKESK in the germline V gene. The chain's CDR3 is CASSKYVGGGYTF. Here the CDR3 DNA reads TGTGCCAGCAGCAAGTACGTTGGGGGTGGCTACACCTTC.

There are a few counts of this clonotype. The J gene is TRBJ2-7, the V gene TRBV7-9; no definite D call. The CDR3 covers 14 residues. V lost 5 bases and J 0 bases, leaving 11 bases between the germline ends. Germline V gene sequence: CDR1 SEHNR, CDR2 FQNEAQ (reference sequence). The CDR3 DNA reads as TGTGCCAGCAGCCCCACCCCAATCTCCTACGAGCAGTACTTC. Translation gives CASSPTPISYEQYF.

The rearrangement uses TRBV7-8 and TRBJ2-7; D remains ambiguous. The CDR3 length is 13 residues. CDR1 is SGHVS, CDR2 FQNEAQ, per germline. V was pared by 4 bases and J by 3 bases, with 10 bases between. CDR3 residues: CASSSYGNYEQYF. The CDR3, as DNA: TGTGCCAGCAGCTCCTATGGGAACTACGAGCAGTACTTC.

The V gene is TRBV4-1, the J gene TRBJ1-5; 8 positions match TRBD1. CDR3 length: 17 residues. J was trimmed by 2 bases and V by 0 bases; bases with no gene match: 6. The germline CDR1 and CDR2 sequences are MGHRA and YSYEKL. In DNA, the CDR3 is TGCGCCAGCAGCCAAGAGGGGGGGGGACAGGGCAATCAGCCCCAGCATTTT. Translated, it gives CASSQEGGGQGNQPQHF.

This clonotype was seen a few times. V is TRBV3-1 and J is TRBJ2-4, with 9 nucleotides matching TRBD2. The end of the DNA is better explained by TRBJ2-1, so the J call may be wrong. This CDR3 is built from 16 residues. Per germline, CDR1 LGHDT and CDR2 YNNKEL (reference sequence). In nucleotides, the CDR3 is TGTGCCAGCAGCGTTTCCGGGACTAGCACTCGGTCTGAGCAGTTCTTC. This translates into CASSVSGTSTRSEQFF.

V gene TRBV30 combines with J gene TRBJ2-3; D is unclear. Trimming took 3 bases from V and 2 from J, leaving 12 bases between them. Germline V gives CDR1 GTSNPN, CDR2 SVGIG (reference sequence). CDR3 size: 14 residues. The CDR3 nucleotides are TGTGCCTGGAGGCCGGGTTTCTACACAGATACGCAGTATTTT. Its protein is CAWRPGFYTDTQYF. Using reference TRBV30 and TRBJ2-3 for the parts outside the CDR3, the full variable domain is SQTIHQWPATLVQPVGSPLSLECTVEGTSNPNLYWYRQAAGRGLQLLFYSVGIGQISSEVPQNLSASRPQDRQFILSSKKLLLSDSGFYLCAWRPGFYTDTQYFGPGTRLTVL.

To note about this clonotype: A much bigger clone sits one base away, suggesting this may be a read error. The chain carries TRBV28 and TRBJ1-1; D call uncertain. The CDR3 sequence is 13 residues long. V lost 8 bases to trimming and J lost 6 bases, with 16 bases between them. In germline, CDR1 is MDHEN, CDR2 SYDVKM. The CDR3 loop reads CASLGSGRAEAFF. The DNA for the CDR3 is TGTGCCAGCCTGGGCAGTGGTCGGGCTGAAGCTTTCTTT.

This chain joins TRBV28 and TRBJ2-1; tentatively, D is TRBD2 (6 bases). Germline values: CDR1 MDHEN, CDR2 SYDVKM. Trimming left V 5 bases short and J 4 bases short, with 12 bases between. The CDR3 sequence is 14 residues long. CDR3 nucleotide sequence: TGTGCCAGCAGTAAACTAGCTTCATACAATGAGCAGTTCTTC. Translation: CASSKLASYNEQFF.

This sequence joins TRBV12-3 or TRBV12-4 and TRBJ2-3; 9 positions match TRBD2. Trimming took 7 bases from V and 2 from J; bases not matched to a gene: 10. There are 16 residues in the CDR3. Here the CDR3 DNA reads TGTGCCAGCACCCCGGGGGCTAGCGGGGTCACAGATACGCAGTATTTT. This sequence encodes CASTPGASGVTDTQYF.